The 19 T cell receptor beta chains below all came from one sample that was sequenced in a study of cytomegalovirus exposure and HLA in healthy donors. Amplification used 60 Vbeta primers and 13 Jbeta primers. Sequenced by immunoSEQ multiplex PCR; TCRdb stores in-frame clones only, minus some. The top ten clones hold less than 2.5% of a sample with 280,000 or so clones, about 90% of them seen once. The sequencing input was PBMCs. These receptors were taken from a woman aged 18-35 years in good health and CMV-seronegative.

The genes are TRBV13 and TRBJ1-5; TRBD1 is a possible D gene (5 bases). The CDR3 consists of 14 residues. Between the trimmed V and J ends, which lost 5 bases and 6 bases, there was a span of 14 bases. Germline lookup yields CDR1 PRHDT and CDR2 FYEKMQ (reference sequence). The CDR3, as DNA: TGTGCCAGCAGCCAAGGGACGGGGGGTCAGCCCCAGCATTTT. This codes for CASSQGTGGQPQHF.

The chain carries TRBV19 and TRBJ2-3, with TRBD2 matching over 10 bases. Unmatched junction bases numbered 10, after V lost 4 bases and J lost 0 bases. This CDR3 contains 18 residues. The V gene's germline CDR1 is LNHDA and CDR2 SQIVND (reference sequence). The DNA for the CDR3 is TGTGCCAGTAGTAAGGGCTTAGCGGGGGGTCGAAGCACAGATACGCAGTATTTT. Its translation is CASSKGLAGGRSTDTQYF.

Points on this clone: One end of the junction fails to match germline, which may point to a read error. This sequence joins TRBV7-9 and TRBJ2-1; 7 bases are shared with TRBD2. Germline V gives CDR1 SEHNR, CDR2 FQNEAQ (reference sequence). The CDR3 has 16 residues. The CDR3 DNA reads as TGTTCCAGCAGCTTAAGGCTTCTAGCGGACTACAATGAGCAGTTCTTC. Amino acids: CSSSLRLLADYNEQFF. The entire variable domain, with the rest obtained from reference TRBV7-9 and TRBJ2-1, is as follows: DTGVSQNPRHKITKRGQNVTFRCDPISEHNRLYWYRQTLGQGPEFLTYFQNEAQLEKSRLLSDRFSAERPKGSFSTLEIQRTEQGDSAMYLCSSSLRLLADYNEQFFGPGTRLTVL.

This chain uses TRBV5-1 with TRBJ1-3; no clear D. The V gene lost 6 bases and the J gene lost 8 bases, with 6 bases spanning the gap. Germline values: CDR1 SGHRS, CDR2 YFSETQ. There are 10 residues in the CDR3. The CDR3 nucleotides are TGCGCCAGCATCGGGGACACCATATATTTT. As protein: CASIGDTIYF.

The J gene is TRBJ2-5, the V gene TRBV7-2; tentative D call: TRBD2 (5 bases). The CDR3 is made up of 15 amino acids. V lost 1 base to trimming and J lost 0 bases, with 9 bases between them. Germline assignment: CDR1 SGHTA and CDR2 FQGNSA. The CDR3 sequence: CASSLEDSYQETQYF. In DNA form, the CDR3 reads TGTGCCAGCAGCTTAGAGGACTCCTACCAAGAGACCCAGTACTTC.

J is TRBJ2-4 and V is TRBV18; 10 nucleotides line up with TRBD1. CDR1 is KGHSH and CDR2 is LQKENI in the germline V gene. Trimming cost V 1 base and J 0 bases; bases outside gene matches: 9. The CDR3 length is 19 residues. This CDR3 is CASSPRETGGDIAKNIQYF. The CDR3 region has the DNA TGTGCCAGCTCACCACGGGAGACAGGGGGCGATATAGCCAAAAACATTCAGTACTTC.

The V call is TRBV6-4, the J call TRBJ1-2; 7 bases fit TRBD1. The CDR3 runs 13 residues. V shed 4 bases and J 5 bases; nucleotides not matched to a gene: 4. Looked up from germline, CDR1 is MRHNA and CDR2 is SNTAGT. DNA of the CDR3: TGTGCCAGCAGTGTGGAACAGGGGTATGGCTACACCTTC. This sequence encodes CASSVEQGYGYTF.

Turning to this clone: The germline gene is not matched at one end of the junction; a read error may be the cause. This sample also contains other DNA sequences that code for the same CDR3. The gene calls are TRBV5-6 and TRBJ1-6; TRBD1 might be the D (5 bases). The V gene's germline CDR1 is SGHDT and CDR2 YYEEEE. The CDR3 extends over 14 amino acids. The DNA for the CDR3 is TGTGCCAGCAGCTTTTACGACAGAAATTCCCCCCTCCACTTT. As protein: CASSFYDRNSPLHF. The full variable domain, its missing parts supplied by reference TRBV5-6 and TRBJ1-6, is DAGVTQSPTHLIKTRGQQVTLRCSPKSGHDTVSWYQQALGQGPQFIFQYYEEEERQRGNFPDRFSGHQFPNYSSELNVNALLLGDSALYLCASSFYDRNSPLHFGNGTRLTVT.

The J gene is TRBJ2-5, the V gene TRBV18; D possibly corresponds to TRBD2 (5 bases). Per the germline V gene, CDR1 is KGHSH and CDR2 is LQKENI. This CDR3 comprises 14 residues. V lost 0 bases and J 2 bases, leaving 7 bases between the germline ends. The CDR3 sequence is CASSPPAEQETQYF. The CDR3 region has the DNA TGTGCCAGCTCACCACCAGCGGAGCAAGAGACCCAGTACTTC.

CDR3 amino acids: CASSFGRGVLNTEAFF. In DNA form, the CDR3 reads TGTGCCAGCAGCTTTGGCAGGGGAGTTTTGAACACTGAAGCTTTCTTT. The V and J genes are TRBV5-6 and TRBJ1-1; a weak D match, TRBD1 (6 bases). This CDR3 has 16 amino acids. V was shortened by 2 bases and J by 0 bases, with 14 bases between the two germline ends. CDR1 and CDR2 (germline): SGHDT, YYEEEE.

This chain connects TRBV4-1 to TRBJ2-2; D is undetermined. Per germline, CDR1 MGHRA and CDR2 YSYEKL. V shed 0 bases and J shed 2 bases, with 4 bases lying between them. The CDR3 spans 14 residues. This CDR3 reads CASSQDRNTGELFF. Here the CDR3 DNA reads TGCGCCAGCAGCCAAGACAGAAACACCGGGGAGCTGTTTTTT.

The chain carries TRBV11-2 and TRBJ2-7; TRBD2 aligns across 9 bases. CDR3 length equals 15 residues. Germline values: CDR1 SGHAT, CDR2 FQNNGV. The V and J ends lost 5 bases and 2 bases, in that order; junction bases with no gene match: 7. CDR3 residues: CASSLVAGDAYEQYF. The CDR3 nucleotides are TGTGCCAGCAGCCTAGTAGCGGGGGACGCCTACGAGCAGTACTTC.

The gene calls are TRBV4-2 and TRBJ2-2; 7 bases are shared with TRBD2. Trimming cost V 11 bases and J 0 bases; bases outside gene matches: 9. CDR1 is LGHNA and CDR2 is YNFKEQ in the germline V gene. The CDR3 runs 15 residues. This CDR3 reads CAGGEAGANTGELFF. DNA of the CDR3: TGTGCCGGGGGGGAGGCGGGTGCGAACACCGGGGAGCTGTTTTTT.

The V call is TRBV7-9, the J call TRBJ2-7, with TRBD1 as a possible D gene (5 bases). The germline CDR1 and CDR2 sequences are SEHNR and FQNEAQ (reference sequence). The CDR3 spans 15 residues. Deletions cut 4 bases from V and 3 bases from J, with 16 bases between. CDR3 sequence (DNA): TGTGCCAGCAGCTATACAGGTCCCCAAATCTACGAGCAGTACTTC. Protein sequence: CASSYTGPQIYEQYF.

The DNA of the CDR3 is TGTGCCAGCAGTTCGGACAGGGCTCTCTACGAGCAGTACTTC. Translated: CASSSDRALYEQYF. V gene TRBV6-5 combines with J gene TRBJ2-7; 8 bases line up with TRBD1. The CDR3 contains 14 residues. V shed 4 bases, J shed 3 bases, and the junction held 5 bases outside the gene matches. Per germline, CDR1 MNHEY and CDR2 SVGAGI.

The V gene is TRBV9, the J gene TRBJ2-2, with D perhaps matching TRBD2 (6 bases). The CDR3 contains 16 residues. CDR1 and CDR2 (germline): SGDLS, YYNGEE. Trimming took 0 bases from V and 1 from J, leaving 10 bases between them. The CDR3 DNA reads as TGTGCCAGCAGCGTAGTTGGAGCGGGGAACACCGGGGAGCTGTTTTTT. Amino acids: CASSVVGAGNTGELFF.

V and J are TRBV12-2 and TRBJ2-3; the table's D call, TRBD2, has no DNA check behind it. TRBV12-2 is a pseudogene locus. The CDR3 has 18 residues. The CDR3 sequence: CASRPRPASGGESGTQYF. For the CDR3, the DNA is TGTGCAAGTCGCCCCAGGCCCGCTAGCGGGGGGGAGTCAGGCACGCAGTATTTT.

This sequence joins TRBV4-1 and TRBJ2-5, with TRBD1 matching over 8 bases. CDR3 length equals 17 residues. Germline CDR1 MGHRA, CDR2 YSYEKL. Germline trimming cut 4 bases from V and 0 bases from J; bases unmatched to any gene: 10. CDR3 sequence (DNA): TGCGCCAGCAGCCGAGGGAAGACAGGGGTCTACCAAGAGACCCAGTACTTC. The encoded protein is CASSRGKTGVYQETQYF.

The gene calls are TRBV7-3 and TRBJ2-7, with 8 bases matching TRBD2. The CDR3 loop spans 15 amino acids. Losses at the gene ends were 5 bases for V and 1 base for J; bases not matched to a gene: 7. The germline V gene encodes CDR1 SGHTA and CDR2 FQGTGA. The CDR3 nucleotides read TGTGCCAGCAGCCCGGTGGGCGGGGGGTCCTACGAGCAGTACTTC. Its protein is CASSPVGGGSYEQYF.